One T cell receptor (beta chain) is described in this entry. The data were obtained in a study of T cells in Graves' hyperthyroidism and ophthalmopathy. The junction had 4 bases not matched to a gene; V was cut back by 4 bases and J by 2 bases. The CDR3 consists of 16 residues. Germline V gives CDR1 SGHTA, CDR2 FQGNSA. TCR beta CDR3 sequences were amplified from RNA transcripts. First-round RT-PCR targeting the TCR CDR3 was performed with the HTBI primer set. TCRdb fed the multiplex PCR reads into MiXCR, producing one record per CDR3 protein. The sample consists of about 320,000 distinct CDR3 sequences, around a sixth of them appearing once.

The clonotype was recovered from a man younger than 40 with Graves' hyperthyroidism. Sequencing used blood. This chain connects TRBV7-2 to TRBJ2-3; TRBD2 matches at 12 bases. The CDR3 DNA sequence: TGTGCCAGCAGCTCCGGACTAGCGGGATACACAGATACGCAGTATTTT. Amino acids: CASSSGLAGYTDTQYF.